These 22 T cell receptor beta chains came from one sample sequenced in a study of cytomegalovirus exposure and HLA in healthy donors. The PCR ran on 60 Vbeta and 13 Jbeta primers. Clones were read by immunoSEQ multiplex PCR, and TCRdb kept only the in-frame ones, dropping some. Of 85,000 to 90,000 clones in the sample, more than 60% are singletons; the top ten hold roughly 2.5%. Sequenced material: PBMCs. These receptors were collected from a man younger than 45 in good health and CMV-seronegative.

CDR3 sequence reads: CASSLGMGRGRGTEAFF. CDR3 coding DNA: TGTGCCAGCAGCTTAGGAATGGGGAGGGGGAGAGGGACTGAAGCTTTCTTT. V usage is TRBV7-3 and J usage is TRBJ1-1, with D perhaps TRBD1 (6 bases). The germline gives CDR1 SGHTA, CDR2 FQGTGA. The CDR3 sequence is 17 residues long. Trimming took 2 bases from V and 5 from J, leaving 21 bases between them.

The V call is TRBV7-9, the J call TRBJ2-5, with D possibly matching TRBD2 (6 bases). The CDR3 sequence is 12 residues long. The germline CDR1 and CDR2 sequences are SEHNR and FQNEAQ (reference sequence). The V and J ends lost 6 bases and 5 bases respectively, with 10 bases between them. CDR3 in amino acids: CASSSGSETQYF. The CDR3 DNA reads as TGTGCCAGCAGTAGCGGTTCGGAGACCCAGTACTTC.

V usage is TRBV9 and J usage is TRBJ1-1, with TRBD1 matching 9 bases. V was clipped by 0 bases and J by 2 bases; unmatched bases: 11. This CDR3 has 18 residues. Germline V gene data show CDR1 as SGDLS and CDR2 as YYNGEE. For the CDR3, the DNA is TGTGCCAGCAGCGTAGCGGGGACAGGGAGTTTCAGAAACACTGAAGCTTTCTTT. Translating it yields CASSVAGTGSFRNTEAFF.

This clone has only a few counts. CDR3: CASNQGTGYNSPLHF. The CDR3 DNA reads as TGTGCCAGCAACCAAGGGACAGGGTATAATTCACCCCTCCACTTT. The V call is TRBV7-9, the J call TRBJ1-6, with 9 bases matching TRBD1. This CDR3 comprises 15 residues. Germline V gene data show CDR1 as SEHNR and CDR2 as FQNEAQ (reference sequence). V lost 7 bases to trimming and J lost 4 bases; unmatched junction nucleotides: 5.

The V call is TRBV19, the J call TRBJ2-6, with 8 positions matching TRBD1. V was clipped by 3 bases and J by 1 base; unmatched bases: 11. CDR3 length: 19 residues. Germline V CDR1 and CDR2: LNHDA, SQIVND (reference sequence). The CDR3 sequence is CASSISGDRIGSGANVLTF. CDR3 in DNA: TGTGCCAGTAGTATCTCAGGGGACAGGATCGGGTCTGGGGCCAACGTCCTGACTTTC.

The gene calls are TRBV21-1 and TRBJ2-7; the table's D call, TRBD1, has no DNA check behind it. TRBV21-1 is reported as a pseudogene. CDR3 size: 16 residues. In DNA form, the CDR3 reads TGTGCCAGCCGTACCGACAGGGGGCGGCACTCCTACGAGCAGTACTTC. Its protein product is CASRTDRGRHSYEQYF.

The V gene is TRBV6-1, the J gene TRBJ2-2, with TRBD1 matching 7 bases. The length of the CDR3 is 16 residues. Trimming took 4 bases from V and 2 from J; bases not matched to a gene: 7. The germline CDR1 and CDR2 sequences are MNHNS and SASEGT. The CDR3 sequence is CASSVIGTVNTGELFF. CDR3 DNA: TGTGCCAGCAGTGTCATTGGGACAGTCAACACCGGGGAGCTGTTTTTT.

The chain is built from TRBV7-9 and TRBJ1-1; D might be TRBD1 (5 bases). Trimming removed 7 bases from V and 5 bases from J, with 14 bases in between. Germline V CDR1 and CDR2: SEHNR, FQNEAQ (reference sequence). CDR3 length: 13 amino acids. CDR3 sequence: CASIKMGGTEAFF. The CDR3 nucleotides are TGTGCCAGCATAAAAATGGGGGGTACTGAAGCTTTCTTT. Full variable domain (missing parts from reference TRBV7-9 and TRBJ1-1): DTGVSQNPRHKITKRGQNVTFRCDPISEHNRLYWYRQTLGQGPEFLTYFQNEAQLEKSRLLSDRFSAERPKGSFSTLEIQRTEQGDSAMYLCASIKMGGTEAFFGQGTRLTVV.

CDR3 region: CASRTGTNEKLFF. In DNA form, the CDR3 reads TGCGCCAGCAGGACAGGGACTAATGAAAAACTGTTTTTT. The rearrangement links TRBV4-1 to TRBJ1-4, with 7 bases fitting TRBD1. V lost 6 bases, J lost 2 bases, and 0 bases stayed unmatched. There are 13 residues in the CDR3. Germline CDR1 and CDR2: MGHRA and YSYEKL.

The chain recombines TRBV4-1 with TRBJ1-6; D might be TRBD1 (6 bases). CDR1 and CDR2 (germline): MGHRA, YSYEKL. Trimming pared 4 bases from V and 5 bases from J, leaving 15 bases between. There are 16 residues in the CDR3. CDR3 sequence reads: CASSPWGGGDNSPLHF. CDR3 coding DNA: TGCGCCAGCAGCCCTTGGGGAGGGGGAGATAATTCACCCCTCCACTTT.

The genes are TRBV30 and TRBJ2-5; possibly TRBD2 for D (5 bases). The CDR3 runs 13 residues. V was trimmed by 6 bases and J by 5 bases, leaving 16 bases between them. Germline V gene sequence: CDR1 GTSNPN, CDR2 SVGIG (reference sequence). CDR3 nucleotide sequence: TGTGCCTGTTCTCACGGACCGGGGGAGACCCAGTACTTC. It is translated as CACSHGPGETQYF.

CDR3 sequence reads: CAWREWTTEAFF. Here the CDR3 DNA reads TGTGCCTGGAGAGAATGGACTACTGAAGCTTTCTTT. The chain combines TRBV30 with TRBJ1-1, with D unclear. Trimming pared 3 bases from V and 5 bases from J, leaving 10 bases between. CDR1 and CDR2 from the germline V gene are GTSNPN and SVGIG (reference sequence). The CDR3 runs to 12 residues.

This sequence joins TRBV28 and TRBJ2-6; 7 nucleotides line up with TRBD1. The ends lost 1 base at V and 3 bases at J; junction bases unmatched: 12. This CDR3 contains 19 residues. CDR1 MDHEN and CDR2 SYDVKM come from the germline V gene. CDR3 DNA: TGTGCCAGCAGTTTATTGCGGACAGGAAGGTTTGGTGGGGCCAACGTCCTGACTTTC. Translation: CASSLLRTGRFGGANVLTF.

This rearrangement joins TRBV4-1 to TRBJ2-6; 9 bases fit TRBD1. Looked up from germline, CDR1 is MGHRA and CDR2 is YSYEKL. The length of the CDR3 is 19 residues. The V and J ends lost 2 bases and 3 bases, in that order; junction bases with no gene match: 11. CDR3 protein: CASSQLTPGQGVGANVLTF. CDR3 nucleotides: TGCGCCAGCAGCCAATTAACCCCGGGACAGGGAGTTGGGGCCAACGTCCTGACTTTC.

The sample holds a few counts of this clone. This chain uses TRBV6-5 with TRBJ1-2; D not resolved. Between the trimmed V and J ends, which lost 11 bases and 5 bases, there was a span of 12 bases. The CDR3 loop spans 11 amino acids. The germline V gene has CDR1 MNHEY and CDR2 SVGAGI. The CDR3 sequence is CAVKRRYGYTF. CDR3 in DNA: TGTGCCGTTAAAAGGAGATATGGCTACACCTTC.

The chain has TRBV7-6 and TRBJ2-3; a weak D match, TRBD2 (5 bases). The CDR3 is made up of 14 amino acids. CDR1 is SGHVS and CDR2 is FNYEAQ in the germline V gene. Trimming pared 5 bases from V and 2 bases from J, leaving 11 bases between. CDR3 nucleotides: TGTGCCAGCAGCGCGGCGGGTTACACAGATACGCAGTATTTT. It encodes CASSAAGYTDTQYF.

This clone appeared a few times. Other DNA sequences from this sample encode an identical CDR3 as well. This chain uses TRBV6-1 with TRBJ1-6; TRBD1 matches 8 bases. The CDR3 covers 18 residues. V was pared by 4 bases and J by 0 bases, with 8 bases of the junction left unmatched. Germline CDR1 MNHNS, CDR2 SASEGT. Here the CDR3 DNA reads TGTGCCAGCAGTGGGGGGGGACAGGCCAGCTCCTATAATTCACCCCTCCACTTT. It specifies CASSGGGQASSYNSPLHF.

The chain employs TRBV19 and TRBJ2-5; 7 nucleotides match TRBD1. The CDR3 is 14 residues long. The ends lost 8 bases at V and 3 bases at J; junction bases unmatched: 9. CDR1 and CDR2 (germline): LNHDA, SQIVND (reference sequence). CDR3 in amino acids: CASSPGQTEETQYF. Here the CDR3 DNA reads TGTGCCAGTTCCCCGGGACAGACAGAAGAGACCCAGTACTTC.

The chain recombines TRBV25-1 with TRBJ2-7; TRBD1 is a possible D gene (5 bases). There are 13 residues in the CDR3. The germline gives CDR1 MGHDK, CDR2 SYGVNS. Trimming removed 4 bases from V and 2 bases from J, with 9 bases in between. The DNA of the CDR3 is TGTGCCAGCAGTGGAACAGGAACCTACGAGCAGTACTTC. It is translated as CASSGTGTYEQYF.

Only a few counts were recorded for this clone. The V call is TRBV19, the J call TRBJ1-3, with D hard to call. Trimming took 7 bases from V and 8 from J, leaving 12 bases between them. Per the germline V gene, CDR1 is LNHDA and CDR2 is SQIVND (reference sequence). This CDR3 contains 12 residues. CDR3 sequence reads: CASKPPEDTIYF. The CDR3 bases are TGTGCCAGTAAACCCCCGGAGGACACCATATATTTT.

This chain connects TRBV11-2 to TRBJ2-3; maybe TRBD1 (6 bases). The V end lost 4 bases, the J end lost 0 bases, and 11 bases lay between the germline ends. CDR1 SGHAT and CDR2 FQNNGV come from the germline V gene. This CDR3 contains 15 residues. The CDR3 nucleotides are TGTGCCAGCAGCTCACGACAGGTTAGCACAGATACGCAGTATTTT. It is translated as CASSSRQVSTDTQYF.

This rearrangement joins TRBV6-6 to TRBJ1-6; no clear D gene. Germline values: CDR1 MNHNY, CDR2 SVGAGI (reference sequence). V dropped 2 bases and J dropped 10 bases, with 12 bases sitting between them. This CDR3 is built from 14 residues. The CDR3 reads CASSYPSGSSPLHF. The CDR3 DNA reads as TGTGCCAGCAGTTACCCCTCGGGTAGCTCACCCCTCCACTTT.